Sample share makes the clone carrying this T cell receptor (beta chain) medium-sized. Its antigen is unidentified. This sample is drawn from a study of T cell repertoires in aging, cancer and after chemotherapy. Study-wide results and caveats: Untreated cancer patients had significantly lower blood TCR diversity than age-matched healthy donors. In healthy donors, age-related TCR diversity loss mainly reflected lost richness. The repertoire data cannot show anything about immunological memory following chemotherapy.

Germline V gene data show CDR1 as LNHDA and CDR2 as SQIVND (reference sequence). This CDR3 has 15 amino acids. V trimming: 6 bases; J trimming: 5 bases; junction bases outside the gene matches: 8. TCR beta rearrangements were amplified from peripheral blood genomic DNA. TRB rearrangements spanning V, D and J were amplified using mixed TRB-A/B primers. TCRdb fed the multiplex PCR reads into MiXCR, producing one record per CDR3 protein. The sample yields about 9,800 distinct CDR3 sequences, less than 45% seen once. The chain carries TRBV19 and TRBJ2-5, with 11 bases matching TRBD1. Sequenced: blood. This sequence originates from a human donor in good health. CDR3 nucleotides: TGTGCCAGTAGCCTGGACAGGGGGCGACCGGAGACCCAGTACTTC. It is translated as CASSLDRGRPETQYF.